This T cell receptor beta chain was observed in a study of blood T cell repertoires in COVID-19. Overall study context: There were acute and convalescent COVID-19 samples, and they came from the United States, Italy and Spain. T cells, B-cell-depleted T cells, or PBMCs supplied cDNA or gDNA.

The ends were cut back, 5 bases at V and 1 base at J, with 13 bases in the middle. Per the germline V gene, CDR1 is GTSNPN and CDR2 is SVGIG (reference sequence). The CDR3 totals 14 residues. In the original workflow: Scientists estimated how many nucleated cells there were by amplifying reference gene primers. The protocol was immunoSEQ multiplex PCR, while the TCRdb copy is restricted to in-frame clones and leaves out a portion. V, J and clone size are those of that table, while D and trimming were read from the DNA. The sample holds about 50,000 clones, approximately 89% seen once. The origin of this receptor is a man between 60 and 75 years old with acute or convalescent COVID-19. Sequencing was carried out using peripheral blood. The rearrangement uses TRBV30 and TRBJ2-3; TRBD2 might be the D (6 bases). CDR3 region: CAWSIGGGTDTQYF. The CDR3, as DNA: TGTGCCTGGTCGATAGGCGGGGGCACAGATACGCAGTATTTT.